These 20 T cell receptor beta chains share one sample of origin, sequenced in a study of shared clonotypes between healthy human individuals. Generated by immunoSEQ multiplex PCR, the TCRdb table keeps only in-frame clones and is missing some. The data contain roughly 810,000 clones, 96% of them singletons. CD45RO negativity and positive selection for CCR7 defined naive CD8 cells, a population that excluded terminally differentiated effector memory CD45RA+ cells. Sequencing was performed on naive CD8+ T cells sorted from blood. The receptors shown here come from a man aged 25 to 40 in good health.

The gene calls are TRBV27 and TRBJ2-2; 12 bases agree with TRBD2. Trimming cost V 0 bases and J 5 bases; bases outside gene matches: 1. The germline CDR1 and CDR2 sequences are MNHEY and SMNVEV (reference sequence). The CDR3 contains 16 residues. The DNA for the CDR3 is TGTGCCAGCAGTTTATCACTAGCGGGAGGAACCGGGGAGCTGTTTTTT. Translated, it gives CASSLSLAGGTGELFF.

J is TRBJ2-7 and V is TRBV5-6; D possibly matches TRBD1 or TRBD2 (5 bases each). Trimming left V 2 bases short and J 3 bases short, with 9 bases between. The CDR3 runs 13 residues. Germline CDR1 SGHDT, CDR2 YYEEEE. CDR3 residues: CASSFGTNYEQYF. The CDR3 bases are TGTGCCAGCAGCTTCGGGACCAACTACGAGCAGTACTTC.

The chain combines TRBV5-1 with TRBJ2-5; no clear D. This CDR3 is 13 amino acids long. Germline CDR1 and CDR2: SGHRS and YFSETQ. The ends were cut back, 0 bases at V and 3 bases at J, with 6 bases in the middle. The CDR3 nucleotides read TGCGCCAGCAGCTTGGAGGATAAAGAGACCCAGTACTTC. Translating it yields CASSLEDKETQYF.

V gene TRBV11-2 combines with J gene TRBJ2-7; D call uncertain. Germline CDR1 and CDR2: SGHAT and FQNNGV. The CDR3 has 16 residues. V lost 5 bases and J lost 4, with 21 bases in between. The CDR3, as DNA: TGTGCCAGCAGCCCCGATTTGTGGAGCTCGGCTTACGAGCAGTACTTC. It translates to CASSPDLWSSAYEQYF.

The J gene is TRBJ2-7, the V gene TRBV6-1; the D gene is possibly TRBD1 (5 bases). Germline V gene sequence: CDR1 MNHNS, CDR2 SASEGT. V shed 1 base and J shed 4 bases, with 11 bases lying between them. The CDR3 spans 14 residues. The DNA for the CDR3 is TGTGCCAGCAGTGAAGGGGGCTTGGGTTACGAGCAGTACTTC. It encodes CASSEGGLGYEQYF.

The CDR3 sequence: CASSTDRTETTLAKNIQYF. For the CDR3, the DNA is TGTGCCAGCAGTACCGACAGGACAGAAACCACCTTAGCCAAAAACATTCAGTACTTC. V gene TRBV2 combines with J gene TRBJ2-4; tentative D call: TRBD1 (6 bases). With 5 bases removed from V and 0 bases from J, the gap between germline ends came to 23 bases. CDR1 and CDR2 (germline): SNHLY, FYNNEI. The CDR3 sequence is 19 residues long.

This rearrangement joins TRBV13 to TRBJ1-3, with no clear D. Trimming cost V 7 bases and J 10 bases, with 14 bases left between them. CDR1 and CDR2 from the germline V gene are PRHDT and FYEKMQ (reference sequence). The CDR3 totals 12 residues. CDR3 coding DNA: TGTGCCAGCAACCTCCCGACTGAAACCATATATTTT. Residues: CASNLPTETIYF.

The J gene is TRBJ2-3, the V gene TRBV5-8; 11 positions match TRBD1. The germline V gene encodes CDR1 SGHTS and CDR2 YDEGEE. V lost 0 bases, J lost 3 bases, and 3 bases stayed unmatched. There are 16 residues in the CDR3. The CDR3 nucleotides read TGTGCCAGCAGCTTGGGGGACAGGGGGTCGACAGATACGCAGTATTTT. As protein: CASSLGDRGSTDTQYF.

V gene TRBV5-6 combines with J gene TRBJ1-2, with 7 bases identical to TRBD1. The CDR3 totals 14 residues. The trim removed 5 bases at V and 4 bases at J, leaving 8 bases unmatched. The germline CDR1 and CDR2 sequences are SGHDT and YYEEEE. The CDR3 nucleotides are TGTGCCAGCAGTCTAGGGGGCTCGGTCTATGGCTACACCTTC. Translated, it gives CASSLGGSVYGYTF.

The chain links TRBV4-3 to TRBJ2-2; D uncertain. Per germline, CDR1 LGHNA and CDR2 YSLEER. CDR3 length: 17 residues. Trimming left V 0 bases short and J 4 bases short, with 15 bases between. The CDR3 spells CASSQDNRVLVTGELFF. CDR3 sequence (DNA): TGCGCCAGCAGCCAAGATAATCGGGTCTTAGTCACCGGGGAGCTGTTTTTT.

The gene calls are TRBV7-9 and TRBJ2-7; 10 bases align to TRBD2. Unmatched junction bases numbered 8, after V lost 6 bases and J lost 3 bases. The CDR3 loop spans 15 amino acids. Germline V gives CDR1 SEHNR, CDR2 FQNEAQ (reference sequence). CDR3 residues: CASRFEREGYYEQYF. CDR3 coding DNA: TGTGCCAGCAGATTTGAGCGGGAGGGTTACTACGAGCAGTACTTC.

CDR3: CASSRGILYEQYF. Written as DNA, the CDR3 is TGTGCCAGCTCCCGGGGCATCCTCTACGAGCAGTACTTC. The chain is built from TRBV7-9 and TRBJ2-7; either TRBD1 or TRBD2 may supply D (5 bases each). Trimming removed 8 bases at V and 3 bases at J, with 14 bases between. The CDR3 covers 13 residues. From germline, CDR1 is SEHNR and CDR2 FQNEAQ (reference sequence).

The rearrangement uses TRBV7-9 and TRBJ2-1, with 8 positions matching TRBD1. Losses at the gene ends were 2 bases for V and 9 bases for J; bases not matched to a gene: 6. This CDR3 comprises 14 residues. The germline V gene has CDR1 SEHNR and CDR2 FQNEAQ (reference sequence). The CDR3 here is CASSLTQGGGEQFF. As DNA, the CDR3 is TGTGCCAGCAGCTTAACACAGGGGGGTGGTGAGCAGTTCTTC.

The CDR3 reads CASSFAGIEQFF. CDR3 DNA sequence: TGTGCCAGCAGTTTTGCCGGGATCGAGCAGTTCTTC. The rearrangement joins TRBV27 to TRBJ2-1; D might be TRBD2 (5 bases). V gave up 3 bases and J gave up 10 bases, with 10 bases separating them. CDR3 length: 12 residues. The germline CDR1 and CDR2 sequences are MNHEY and SMNVEV (reference sequence).

The V call is TRBV28, the J call TRBJ2-7; weak D call: TRBD1 (6 bases). This CDR3 is built from 14 residues. V lost 6 bases and J lost 3, with 15 bases in between. Germline lookup yields CDR1 MDHEN and CDR2 SYDVKM. The chain's CDR3 is CASSQTGTYYEQYF. The CDR3 region has the DNA TGTGCCAGCAGCCAAACAGGGACCTACTACGAGCAGTACTTC. Variable domain in full (rest from reference TRBV28 and TRBJ2-7): DVKVTQSSRYLVKRTGEKVFLECVQDMDHENMFWYRQDPGLGLRLIYFSYDVKMKEKGDIPEGYSVSREKKERFSLILESASTNQTSMYLCASSQTGTYYEQYFGPGTRLTVT.

V and J are TRBV28 and TRBJ2-7, with D unresolved. Germline assignment: CDR1 MDHEN and CDR2 SYDVKM. The CDR3 consists of 13 residues. Trimming shortened V by 3 bases and J by 3 bases, and 9 bases separated the two germline ends. The CDR3 bases are TGTGCCAGCAGTTTCGCCGTAATCTACGAGCAGTACTTC. Encoded protein: CASSFAVIYEQYF.

This clone was seen only once. This rearrangement joins TRBV5-5 to TRBJ2-3; D not resolved. CDR3 length equals 16 residues. CDR1 is SGHKS and CDR2 is YYEKEE in the germline V gene (reference sequence). Trimming took off 0 bases at V and 4 bases at J, with 15 bases between the two ends. The CDR3 nucleotides read TGTGCCAGCAGCTTGGGTCCTTTTGGCCTTTCAGATACGCAGTATTTT. Its protein product is CASSLGPFGLSDTQYF.

J is TRBJ1-2 and V is TRBV5-4, with D unclear. CDR1 is SGHNT and CDR2 is YYREEE in the germline V gene (reference sequence). V was cut by 5 bases and J by 0 bases, with 14 bases left in between. The CDR3 extends over 15 amino acids. As DNA, the CDR3 is TGTGCCAGCAGAATCCAGGAATTTCCTAACTATGGCTACACCTTC. Protein sequence: CASRIQEFPNYGYTF.

The table lists this clone with a count of one. This chain joins TRBV6-5 and TRBJ2-1; 7 nucleotides align to TRBD1. The V gene end was trimmed by 8 bases and the J gene end by 4 bases; junction bases not matched to a gene: 5. This CDR3 comprises 13 residues. Per germline, CDR1 MNHEY and CDR2 SVGAGI. For the CDR3, the DNA is TGTGCCAGCGGGACAGCGACATACAATGAGCAGTTCTTC. This translates into CASGTATYNEQFF.

This clone occurred once. This chain uses TRBV10-3 with TRBJ2-3, with unresolved D. Germline V CDR1 and CDR2: ENHRY, SYGVKD. The CDR3 runs to 16 residues. V was clipped by 3 bases and J by 3 bases, with 16 bases between them. The CDR3 bases are TGTGCCATCAGTGACCCAGACACCCCTCGGACAGATACGCAGTATTTT. Its protein is CAISDPDTPRTDTQYF.